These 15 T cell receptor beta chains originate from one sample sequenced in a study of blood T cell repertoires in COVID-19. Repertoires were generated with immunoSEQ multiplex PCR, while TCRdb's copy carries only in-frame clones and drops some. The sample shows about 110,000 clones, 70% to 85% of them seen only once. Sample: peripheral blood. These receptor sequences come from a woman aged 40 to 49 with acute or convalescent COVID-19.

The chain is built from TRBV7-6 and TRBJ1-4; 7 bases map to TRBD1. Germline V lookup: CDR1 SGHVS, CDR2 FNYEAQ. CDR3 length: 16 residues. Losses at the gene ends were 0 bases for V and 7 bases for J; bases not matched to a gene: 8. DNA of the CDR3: TGTGCCAGCAGCTTAGCCCCAACAGGGGCCGGTGAAAAACTGTTTTTT. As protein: CASSLAPTGAGEKLFF. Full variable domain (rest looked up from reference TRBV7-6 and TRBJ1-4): GAGVSQSPRYKVTKRGQDVALRCDPISGHVSLYWYRQALGQGPEFLTYFNYEAQQDKSGLPNDRFSAERPEGSISTLTIQRTEQRDSAMYRCASSLAPTGAGEKLFFGSGTQLSVL.

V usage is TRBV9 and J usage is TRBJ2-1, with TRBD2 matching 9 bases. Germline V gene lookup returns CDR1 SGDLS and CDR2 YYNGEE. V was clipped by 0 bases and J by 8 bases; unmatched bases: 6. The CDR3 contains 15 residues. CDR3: CASSVGGTSFDEQFF. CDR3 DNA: TGTGCCAGCAGCGTAGGGGGGACTAGCTTCGATGAGCAGTTCTTC.

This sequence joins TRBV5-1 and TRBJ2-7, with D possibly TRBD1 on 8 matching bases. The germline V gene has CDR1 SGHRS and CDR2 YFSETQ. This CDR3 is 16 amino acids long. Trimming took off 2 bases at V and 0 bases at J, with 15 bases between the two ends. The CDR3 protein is CASSFGEGQDSYEQYF. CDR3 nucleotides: TGCGCCAGCAGCTTTGGGGAGGGACAGGACTCCTACGAGCAGTACTTC.

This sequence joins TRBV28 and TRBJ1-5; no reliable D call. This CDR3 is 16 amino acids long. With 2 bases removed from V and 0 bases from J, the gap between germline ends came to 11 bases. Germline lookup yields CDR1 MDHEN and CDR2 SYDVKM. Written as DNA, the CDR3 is TGTGCCAGCAGTTTAACAACCGCTTATAGCAATCAGCCCCAGCATTTT. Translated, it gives CASSLTTAYSNQPQHF.

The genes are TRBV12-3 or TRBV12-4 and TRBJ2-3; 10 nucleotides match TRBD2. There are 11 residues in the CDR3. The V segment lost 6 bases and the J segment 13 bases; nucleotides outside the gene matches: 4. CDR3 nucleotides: TGTGCCAGCAGCTATAGCGGGGGGAAGTATTTT. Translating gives CASSYSGGKYF.

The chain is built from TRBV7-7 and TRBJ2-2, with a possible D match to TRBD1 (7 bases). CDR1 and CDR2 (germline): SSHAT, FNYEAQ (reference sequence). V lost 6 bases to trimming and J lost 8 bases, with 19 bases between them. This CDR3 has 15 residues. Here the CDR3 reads CASRRRDSPSGELFF. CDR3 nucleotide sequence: TGTGCCAGCAGACGGAGGGACAGTCCTAGTGGGGAGCTGTTTTTT.

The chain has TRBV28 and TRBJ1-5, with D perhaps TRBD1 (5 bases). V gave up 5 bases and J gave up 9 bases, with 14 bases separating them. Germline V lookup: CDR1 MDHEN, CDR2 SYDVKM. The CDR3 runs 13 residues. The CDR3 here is CASSRTLGRPQHF. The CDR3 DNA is TGTGCCAGCAGTAGGACACTGGGTCGGCCCCAGCATTTT.

The CDR3 DNA follows: TGTGCCAGCAGTGGGACTAGCGGGGGAGATACAGATACGCAGTATTTT. It specifies CASSGTSGGDTDTQYF. The rearrangement links TRBV6-4 to TRBJ2-3; 13 bases map to TRBD2. V lost 4 bases to trimming and J lost 3 bases; unmatched junction nucleotides: 4. Germline V gene data show CDR1 as MRHNA and CDR2 as SNTAGT. The CDR3 has 16 residues.

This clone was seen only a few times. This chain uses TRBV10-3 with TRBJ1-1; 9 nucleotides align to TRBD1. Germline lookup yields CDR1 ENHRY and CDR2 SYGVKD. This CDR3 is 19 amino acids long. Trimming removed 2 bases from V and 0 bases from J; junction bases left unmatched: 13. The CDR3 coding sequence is TGTGCCATCAGTGAGGCAACCGGGACAGGGCGCCTCATGAACACTGAAGCTTTCTTT. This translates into CAISEATGTGRLMNTEAFF.

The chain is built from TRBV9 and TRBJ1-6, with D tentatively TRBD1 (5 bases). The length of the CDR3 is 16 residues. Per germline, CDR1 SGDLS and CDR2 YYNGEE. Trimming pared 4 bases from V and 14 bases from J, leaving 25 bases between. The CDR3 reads CASSPEGVALGRALHF. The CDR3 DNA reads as TGTGCCAGCAGCCCTGAAGGGGTGGCGTTGGGCAGGGCCCTCCACTTT.

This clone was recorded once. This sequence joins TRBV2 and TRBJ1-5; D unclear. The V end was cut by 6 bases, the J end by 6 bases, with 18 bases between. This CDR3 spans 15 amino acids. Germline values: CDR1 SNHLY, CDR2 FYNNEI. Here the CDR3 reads CASSPPARVGQPQHF. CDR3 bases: TGTGCCAGCAGCCCTCCCGCGAGGGTGGGTCAGCCCCAGCATTTT.

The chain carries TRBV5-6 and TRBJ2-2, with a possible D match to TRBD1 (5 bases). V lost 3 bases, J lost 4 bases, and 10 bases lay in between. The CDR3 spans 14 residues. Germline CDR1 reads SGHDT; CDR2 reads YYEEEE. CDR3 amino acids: CASSSGWVTGELFF. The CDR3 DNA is TGTGCCAGCAGCTCAGGGTGGGTCACCGGGGAGCTGTTTTTT. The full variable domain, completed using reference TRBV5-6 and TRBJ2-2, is DAGVTQSPTHLIKTRGQQVTLRCSPKSGHDTVSWYQQALGQGPQFIFQYYEEEERQRGNFPDRFSGHQFPNYSSELNVNALLLGDSALYLCASSSGWVTGELFFGEGSRLTVL.

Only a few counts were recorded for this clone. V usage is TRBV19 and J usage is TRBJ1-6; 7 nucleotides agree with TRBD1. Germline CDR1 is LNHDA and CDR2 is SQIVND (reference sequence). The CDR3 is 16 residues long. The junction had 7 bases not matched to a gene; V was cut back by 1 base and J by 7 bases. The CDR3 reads CASSIGQGALNSPLHF. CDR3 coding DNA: TGTGCCAGTAGTATAGGACAGGGAGCGTTGAATTCACCCCTCCACTTT.

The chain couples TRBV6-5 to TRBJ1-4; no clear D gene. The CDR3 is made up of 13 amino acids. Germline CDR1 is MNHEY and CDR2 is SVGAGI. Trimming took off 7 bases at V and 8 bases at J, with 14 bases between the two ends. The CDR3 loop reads CASTLIPGEKLFF. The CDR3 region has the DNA TGTGCCAGCACCCTCATCCCGGGGGAAAAACTGTTTTTT.

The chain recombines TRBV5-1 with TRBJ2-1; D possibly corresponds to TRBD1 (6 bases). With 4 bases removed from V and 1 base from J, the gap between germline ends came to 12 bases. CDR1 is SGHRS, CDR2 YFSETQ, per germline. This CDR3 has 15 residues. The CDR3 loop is CASSLGGDSYNEQFF. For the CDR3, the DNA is TGCGCCAGCAGCCTAGGGGGAGATTCCTACAATGAGCAGTTCTTC.